Listed below are T cell receptor beta chains from one sample, sequenced in a study of identifying expanded T cells in peripheral blood. The protocol was immunoSEQ multiplex PCR, while the TCRdb copy is restricted to in-frame clones and leaves out a portion. Of about 89,000 clones in the sample, about 90% were seen once. Sequencing input: blood. These receptors were taken from a person aged 18-70 years in good health. CDR3s leave out the opening cysteine and the closing phenylalanine or tryptophan.

>TRBJ2-7|TRBV11-3
ASSLAGGQGIYEQY
>TRBJ2-4|TRBV5-1
ASSFSGGKDIQY
>TRBJ1-2|TRBV4-3
ASSQDWGANYGYT
>TRBJ2-7|TRBV5-1
ASSLFVIGGASTHEQY
>TRBJ1-1|TRBV11-3
ASTGPGYTEAF
>TRBJ2-3|TRBV15
ATSSAAGASTDTQY
>TRBJ1-2|TRBV5-8
ASSLAENFYGYT
>TRBJ2-7|TRBV2
ANRDRKVYEQY
>TRBJ1-2|TRBV7-9
ASSPPALTGAFYGYT
>TRBJ2-7|TRBV9
ASSVGSLPPSYEQY
>TRBJ2-7|TRBV27
ASSSRLARREQY
>TRBJ1-6|TRBV6-4
ASSDGTSSGSPLH
>TRBJ1-5|TRBV19
ASSILKRGNQPQH
>TRBJ2-3|TRBV2
ASSRGHAEDTQY
>TRBJ2-5|TRBV11-3
ASSFTRGGETQY
>TRBJ1-1|TRBV6-5
ASTPGRDTEAF
>TRBJ2-1|TRBV4-3
ASSQDRVGYHNEQF
>TRBJ2-7|TRBV11-3
ASSLEVEQY
>TRBJ1-5|TRBV19
ASWPGILPNQPQH
>TRBJ2-1|TRBV15
ATSRPDEGGLVEQF
>TRBJ1-5|TRBV7-8
ASSLRQDNQPQH
>TRBJ1-4|TRBV30
AWSEGTAFTTNEKLF
>TRBJ2-2|TRBV6-5
ASSYVGGGTGELF
>TRBJ2-1|TRBV13
ASSPRGGLAGGVEQF
>TRBJ1-4|TRBV15
ATSRVSGATNEKLF
>TRBJ2-7|TRBV15
ATSSLGQGSYEQY
>TRBJ1-2|TRBV2
ASSEFGGYT
>TRBJ2-1|TRBV2
ASRGDRNEQF
>TRBJ2-1|TRBV6-5
ASSRTPFPANEQF
>TRBJ1-1|TRBV4-1
ATSKAGGFLNTEAF
>TRBJ1-2|TRBV5-4
ASSFQKQDPGYT
>TRBJ2-5|TRBV6-5
ASSYGTSGALETQY
>TRBJ2-3|TRBV7-2
ASSSRQGSDTQY
>TRBJ2-1|TRBV5-1
ASSLYTVKGYNEQF
>TRBJ2-3|TRBV14
ASSQEPLVFPDTQY
>TRBJ1-5|TRBV11-2
ASSSIPTGGQPQH
>TRBJ1-1|TRBV7-2
ASSLVMANTEAF